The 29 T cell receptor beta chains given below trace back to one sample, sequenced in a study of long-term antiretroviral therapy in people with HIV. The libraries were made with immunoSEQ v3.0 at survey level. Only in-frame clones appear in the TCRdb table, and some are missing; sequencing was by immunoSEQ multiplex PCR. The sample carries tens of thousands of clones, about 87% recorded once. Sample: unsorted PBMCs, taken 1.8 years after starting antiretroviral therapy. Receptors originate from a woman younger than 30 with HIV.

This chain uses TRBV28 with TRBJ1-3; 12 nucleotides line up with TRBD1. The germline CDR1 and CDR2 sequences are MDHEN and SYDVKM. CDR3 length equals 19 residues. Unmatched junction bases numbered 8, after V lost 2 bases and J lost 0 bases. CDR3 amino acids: CASSLTRGQGANSGNTIYF. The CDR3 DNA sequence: TGTGCCAGCAGTTTAACGCGGGGACAGGGGGCAAACTCTGGAAACACCATATATTTT. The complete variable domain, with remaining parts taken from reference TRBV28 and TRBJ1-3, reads DVKVTQSSRYLVKRTGEKVFLECVQDMDHENMFWYRQDPGLGLRLIYFSYDVKMKEKGDIPEGYSVSREKKERFSLILESASTNQTSMYLCASSLTRGQGANSGNTIYFGEGSWLTVV.

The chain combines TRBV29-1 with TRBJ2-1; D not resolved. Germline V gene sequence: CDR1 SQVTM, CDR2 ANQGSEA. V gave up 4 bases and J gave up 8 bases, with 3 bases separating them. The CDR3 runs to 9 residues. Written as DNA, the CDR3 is TGCAGCGTTGGGGATGAGCAGTTCTTC. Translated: CSVGDEQFF.

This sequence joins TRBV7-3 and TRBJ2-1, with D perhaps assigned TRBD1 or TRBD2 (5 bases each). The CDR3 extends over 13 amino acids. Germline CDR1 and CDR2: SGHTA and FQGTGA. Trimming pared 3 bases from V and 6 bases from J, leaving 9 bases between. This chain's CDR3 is CASSLGRPNEQFF. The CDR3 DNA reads TGTGCCAGCAGCTTGGGACGGCCCAATGAGCAGTTCTTC.

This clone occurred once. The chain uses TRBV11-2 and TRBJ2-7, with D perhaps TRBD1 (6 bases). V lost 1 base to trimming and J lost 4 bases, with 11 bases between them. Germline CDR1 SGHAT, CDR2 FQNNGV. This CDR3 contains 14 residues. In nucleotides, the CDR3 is TGTGCCAGCAGCTTAGTGGGGACAACTTACGAGCAGTACTTC. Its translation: CASSLVGTTYEQYF.

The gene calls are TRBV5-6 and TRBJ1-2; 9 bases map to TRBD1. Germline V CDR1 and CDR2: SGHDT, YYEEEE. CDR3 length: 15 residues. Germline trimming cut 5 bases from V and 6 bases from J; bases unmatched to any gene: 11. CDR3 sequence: CASSGTGLAQDGYTF. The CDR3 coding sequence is TGTGCCAGCAGTGGGACAGGGCTTGCTCAGGATGGCTACACCTTC.

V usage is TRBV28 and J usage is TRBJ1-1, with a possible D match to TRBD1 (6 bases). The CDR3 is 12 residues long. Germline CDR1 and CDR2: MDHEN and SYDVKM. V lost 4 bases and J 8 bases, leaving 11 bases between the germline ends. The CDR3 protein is CASSYQGKEAFF. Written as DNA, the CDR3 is TGTGCCAGCAGTTATCAGGGGAAGGAAGCTTTCTTT.

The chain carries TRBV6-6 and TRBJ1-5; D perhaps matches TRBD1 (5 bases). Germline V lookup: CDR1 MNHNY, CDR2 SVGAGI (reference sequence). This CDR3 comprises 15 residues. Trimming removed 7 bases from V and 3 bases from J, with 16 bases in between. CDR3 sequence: CASTPGRGDNQPQHF. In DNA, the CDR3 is TGTGCCAGCACCCCAGGGAGGGGTGACAATCAGCCCCAGCATTTT.

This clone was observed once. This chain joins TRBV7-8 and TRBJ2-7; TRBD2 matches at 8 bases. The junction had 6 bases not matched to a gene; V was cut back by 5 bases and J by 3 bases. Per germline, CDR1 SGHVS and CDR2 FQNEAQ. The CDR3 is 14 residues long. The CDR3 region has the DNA TGTGCCAGCAGCGTTACTAGCGGAGACTACGAGCAGTACTTC. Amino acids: CASSVTSGDYEQYF.

The CDR3 bases are TGTGCCAGTAGTATCGGGACAGGCTCCTACAATGAGCAGTTCTTC. Its translation: CASSIGTGSYNEQFF. The chain carries TRBV19 and TRBJ2-1; 8 positions match TRBD1. The CDR3 totals 15 residues. The junction had 1 base not matched to a gene; V was cut back by 3 bases and J by 0 bases. CDR1 and CDR2 (germline): LNHDA, SQIVND (reference sequence).

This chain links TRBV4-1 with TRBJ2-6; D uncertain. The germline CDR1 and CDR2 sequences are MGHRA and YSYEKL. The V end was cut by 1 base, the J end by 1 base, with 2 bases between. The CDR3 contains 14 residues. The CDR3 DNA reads TGCGCCAGCAGCCAAGTTTCTGGGGCCAACGTCCTGACTTTC. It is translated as CASSQVSGANVLTF.

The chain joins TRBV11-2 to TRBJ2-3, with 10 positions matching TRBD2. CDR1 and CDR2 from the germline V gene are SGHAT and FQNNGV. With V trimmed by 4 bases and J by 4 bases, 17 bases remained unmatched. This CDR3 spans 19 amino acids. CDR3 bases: TGTGCCAGCAGCTCACGGCGAGAAAGCGGGAGGGCCAAACCAGATACGCAGTATTTT. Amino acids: CASSSRRESGRAKPDTQYF.

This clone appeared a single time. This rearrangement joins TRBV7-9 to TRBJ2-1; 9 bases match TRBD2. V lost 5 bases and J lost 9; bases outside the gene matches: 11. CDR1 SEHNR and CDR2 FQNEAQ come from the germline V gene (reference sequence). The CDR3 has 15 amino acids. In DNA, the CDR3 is TGTGCCAGCAGCCCAACCAGCGGGAGGCCGGGTGAGCAGTTCTTC. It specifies CASSPTSGRPGEQFF.

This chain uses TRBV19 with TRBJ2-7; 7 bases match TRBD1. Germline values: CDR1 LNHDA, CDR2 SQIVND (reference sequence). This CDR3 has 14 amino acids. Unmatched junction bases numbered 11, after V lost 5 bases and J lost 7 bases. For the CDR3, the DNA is TGTGCCAGTAGTGTGGAAAGGGGGCCACGGGAGCAGTACTTC. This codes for CASSVERGPREQYF.

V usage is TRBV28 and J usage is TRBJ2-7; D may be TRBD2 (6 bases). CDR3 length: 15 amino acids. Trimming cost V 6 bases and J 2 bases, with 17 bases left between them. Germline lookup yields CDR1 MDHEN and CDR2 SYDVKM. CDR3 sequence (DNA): TGTGCCAGCAGGGAACGACCGGGACTTACCTACGAGCAGTACTTC. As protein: CASRERPGLTYEQYF.

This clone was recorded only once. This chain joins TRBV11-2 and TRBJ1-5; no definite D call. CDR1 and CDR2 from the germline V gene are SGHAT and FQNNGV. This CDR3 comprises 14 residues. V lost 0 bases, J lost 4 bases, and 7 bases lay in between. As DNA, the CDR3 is TGTGCCAGCAGCTTAGATCTGAGGAATCAGCCCCAGCATTTT. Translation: CASSLDLRNQPQHF.

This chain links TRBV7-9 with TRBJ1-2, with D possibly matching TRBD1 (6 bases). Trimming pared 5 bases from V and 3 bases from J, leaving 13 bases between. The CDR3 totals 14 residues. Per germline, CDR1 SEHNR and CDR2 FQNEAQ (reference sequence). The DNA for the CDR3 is TGTGCCAGCAGCATTGGGGGGCTCCACTATGGCTACACCTTC. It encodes CASSIGGLHYGYTF.

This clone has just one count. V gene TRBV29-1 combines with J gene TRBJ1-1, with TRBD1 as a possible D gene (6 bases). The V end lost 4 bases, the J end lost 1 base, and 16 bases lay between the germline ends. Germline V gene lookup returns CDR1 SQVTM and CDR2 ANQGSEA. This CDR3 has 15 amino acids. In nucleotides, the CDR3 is TGCAGCGTTGGGGAGGGGGGTAGTACGAACACTGAAGCTTTCTTT. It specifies CSVGEGGSTNTEAFF.

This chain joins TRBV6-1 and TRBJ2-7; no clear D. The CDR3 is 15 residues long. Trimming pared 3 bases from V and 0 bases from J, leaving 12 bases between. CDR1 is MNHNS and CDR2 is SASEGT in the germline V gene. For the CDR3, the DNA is TGTGCCAGCAGTGACCGTCAGGAAGCCTCCTACGAGCAGTACTTC. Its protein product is CASSDRQEASYEQYF.

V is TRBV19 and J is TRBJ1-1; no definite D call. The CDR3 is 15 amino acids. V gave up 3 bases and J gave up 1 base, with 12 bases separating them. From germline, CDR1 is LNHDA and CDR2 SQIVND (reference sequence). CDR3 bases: TGTGCCAGTAGTATCCCCGGAAGGAGGAACACTGAAGCTTTCTTT. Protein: CASSIPGRRNTEAFF.

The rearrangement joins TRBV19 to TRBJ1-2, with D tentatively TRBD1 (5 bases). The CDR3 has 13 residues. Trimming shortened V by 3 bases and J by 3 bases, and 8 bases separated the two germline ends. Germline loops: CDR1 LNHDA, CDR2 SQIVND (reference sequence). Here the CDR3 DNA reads TGTGCCAGTAGTATGCCGGGGCACTATGGCTACACCTTC. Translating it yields CASSMPGHYGYTF.

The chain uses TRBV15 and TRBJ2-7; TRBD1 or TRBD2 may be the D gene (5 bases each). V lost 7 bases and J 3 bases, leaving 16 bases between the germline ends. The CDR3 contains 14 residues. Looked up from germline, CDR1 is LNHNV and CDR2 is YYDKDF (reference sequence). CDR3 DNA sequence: TGTGCCACCACCTCCGGGACCTCTTTCTACGAGCAGTACTTC. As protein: CATTSGTSFYEQYF.

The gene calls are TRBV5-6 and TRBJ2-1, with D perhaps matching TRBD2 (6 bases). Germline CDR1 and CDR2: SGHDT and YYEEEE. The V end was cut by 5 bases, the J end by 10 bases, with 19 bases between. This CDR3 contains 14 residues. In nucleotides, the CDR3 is TGTGCCAGCAGACCGGGACTGGGACGGGACGAGCAGTTCTTC. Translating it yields CASRPGLGRDEQFF.

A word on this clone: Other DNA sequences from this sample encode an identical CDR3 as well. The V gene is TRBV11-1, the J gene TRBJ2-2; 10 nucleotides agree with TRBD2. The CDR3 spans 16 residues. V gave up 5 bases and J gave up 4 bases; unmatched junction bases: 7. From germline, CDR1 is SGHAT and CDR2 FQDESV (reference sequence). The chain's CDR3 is CASSLASGSGTGELFF. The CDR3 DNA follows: TGTGCCAGCAGCCTTGCTAGCGGGAGTGGCACCGGGGAGCTGTTTTTT.

The CDR3 coding sequence is TGTGCCAGCAGTGGCCGGGACAGGGGGAAGGAAAAACTGTTTTTT. Protein: CASSGRDRGKEKLFF. The chain is built from TRBV6-5 and TRBJ1-4; 11 bases map to TRBD1. V lost 5 bases to trimming and J lost 8 bases; unmatched junction nucleotides: 7. Germline CDR1 MNHEY, CDR2 SVGAGI. This CDR3 region has 15 residues.

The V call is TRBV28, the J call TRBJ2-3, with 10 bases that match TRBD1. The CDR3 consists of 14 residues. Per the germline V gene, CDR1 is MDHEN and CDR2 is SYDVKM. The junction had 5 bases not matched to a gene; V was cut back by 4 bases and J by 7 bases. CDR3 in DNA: TGTGCCAGCAGTTCGACAGGGGGCGGATATACGCAGTATTTT. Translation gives CASSSTGGGYTQYF.

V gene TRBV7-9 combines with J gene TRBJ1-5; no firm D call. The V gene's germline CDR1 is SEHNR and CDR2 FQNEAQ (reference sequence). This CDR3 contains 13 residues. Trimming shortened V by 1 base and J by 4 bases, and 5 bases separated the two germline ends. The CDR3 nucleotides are TGTGCCAGCAGCTTAGTTGAAAATCAGCCCCAGCATTTT. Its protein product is CASSLVENQPQHF. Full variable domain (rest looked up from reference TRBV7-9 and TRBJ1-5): DTGVSQNPRHKITKRGQNVTFRCDPISEHNRLYWYRQTLGQGPEFLTYFQNEAQLEKSRLLSDRFSAERPKGSFSTLEIQRTEQGDSAMYLCASSLVENQPQHFGDGTRLSIL.

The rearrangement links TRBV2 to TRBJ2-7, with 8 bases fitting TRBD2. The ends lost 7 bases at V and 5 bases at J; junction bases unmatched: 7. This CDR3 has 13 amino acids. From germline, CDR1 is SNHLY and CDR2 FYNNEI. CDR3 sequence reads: CASMTSVKDEQYF. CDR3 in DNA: TGTGCCAGCATGACTAGCGTTAAAGACGAGCAGTACTTC.

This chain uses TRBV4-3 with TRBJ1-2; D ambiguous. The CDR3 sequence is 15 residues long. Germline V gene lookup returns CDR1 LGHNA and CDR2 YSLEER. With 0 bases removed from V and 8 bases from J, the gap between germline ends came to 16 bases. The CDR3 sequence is CASSQELTKAGGYTF. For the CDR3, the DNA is TGCGCCAGCAGCCAAGAGTTAACCAAGGCGGGAGGCTACACCTTC.

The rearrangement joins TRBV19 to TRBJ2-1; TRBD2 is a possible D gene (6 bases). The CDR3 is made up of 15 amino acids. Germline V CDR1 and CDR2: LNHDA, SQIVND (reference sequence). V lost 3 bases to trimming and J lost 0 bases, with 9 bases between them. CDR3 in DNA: TGTGCCAGTAGTATCTTAGCGGACTCCTACAATGAGCAGTTCTTC. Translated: CASSILADSYNEQFF.